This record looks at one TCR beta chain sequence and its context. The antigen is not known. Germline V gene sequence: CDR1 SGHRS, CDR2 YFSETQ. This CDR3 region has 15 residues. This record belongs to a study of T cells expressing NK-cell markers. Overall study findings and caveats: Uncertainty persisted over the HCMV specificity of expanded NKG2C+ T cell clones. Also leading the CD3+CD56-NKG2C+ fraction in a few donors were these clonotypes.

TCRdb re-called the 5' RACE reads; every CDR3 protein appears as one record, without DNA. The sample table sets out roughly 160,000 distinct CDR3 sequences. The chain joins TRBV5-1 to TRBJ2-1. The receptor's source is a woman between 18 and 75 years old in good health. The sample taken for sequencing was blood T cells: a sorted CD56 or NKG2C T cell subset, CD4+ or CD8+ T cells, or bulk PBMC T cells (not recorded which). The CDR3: CASSSWTSSYNEQFF. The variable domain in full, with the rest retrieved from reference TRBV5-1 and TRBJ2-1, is KAGVTQTPRYLIKTRGQQVTLSCSPISGHRSVSWYQQTPGQGLQFLFEYFSETQRNKGNFPGRFSGRQFSNSRSEMNVSTLELGDSALYLCASSSWTSSYNEQFFGPGTRLTVL.